This entry lists 13 T cell receptor beta chains sequenced from one sample in a study of neurological immune-mediated disorders. The time point denotes: longitudinal time-point 2. TCRdb processed the 5' RACE reads anew with MiXCR; each CDR3 protein has one entry. The sample holds tens of thousands of distinct CDR3 sequences, around 9.7% seen once. Source material: PBMCs. Receptors originate from a man younger than 40 in good health.

This clonotype was seen repeatedly, ten times or more. In DNA, the CDR3 is TGCGCCAGCAGCCAAAACGTCAATCAGCCCCAGCATTTT. Translating it yields CASSQNVNQPQHF. This chain links TRBV4-1 with TRBJ1-5; no firm D call. CDR1 MGHRA and CDR2 YSYEKL come from the germline V gene. This CDR3 region has 13 residues. V was shortened by 2 bases and J by 3 bases, with 5 bases between the two germline ends.

The sample holds many counts of this clonotype. This rearrangement joins TRBV28 to TRBJ1-1, with D possibly being TRBD1 (6 bases). V gave up 6 bases and J gave up 4 bases, with 15 bases separating them. CDR3 length: 14 residues. Germline values: CDR1 MDHEN, CDR2 SYDVKM. The CDR3 reads CASSETGFVTEAFF. Written as DNA, the CDR3 is TGTGCCAGCAGCGAGACAGGTTTTGTCACTGAAGCTTTCTTT. The whole variable domain, remainder taken from reference TRBV28 and TRBJ1-1, is DVKVTQSSRYLVKRTGEKVFLECVQDMDHENMFWYRQDPGLGLRLIYFSYDVKMKEKGDIPEGYSVSREKKERFSLILESASTNQTSMYLCASSETGFVTEAFFGQGTRLTVV.

This clonotype was found many times. The gene calls are TRBV7-2 and TRBJ2-7; 12 bases match TRBD1. CDR1 SGHTA and CDR2 FQGNSA come from the germline V gene. This CDR3 region has 14 residues. Germline trimming cut 5 bases from V and 12 bases from J; bases unmatched to any gene: 11. CDR3 residues: CASSPGTGGYRGYF. The CDR3 DNA reads as TGTGCCAGCAGCCCTGGGACAGGGGGCTACAGGGGGTACTTC. Full variable domain (missing parts from reference TRBV7-2 and TRBJ2-7): GAGVSQSPSNKVTEKGKDVELRCDPISGHTALYWYRQSLGQGLEFLIYFQGNSAPDKSGLPSDRFSAERTGGSVSTLTIQRTQQEDSAVYLCASSPGTGGYRGYFGPGTRLTVT.

This clonotype showed up many times. The genes are TRBV10-3 and TRBJ1-4; 9 bases map to TRBD1. J gave up 7 bases and V 6 bases, and 6 bases lay outside the gene matches. The CDR3 loop spans 14 amino acids. Germline CDR1 reads ENHRY; CDR2 reads SYGVKD. The CDR3 here is CAIRGQGRSEKLFF. The CDR3 DNA reads as TGTGCCATCAGGGGACAGGGCCGGAGTGAAAAACTGTTTTTT.

The V gene is TRBV6-1, the J gene TRBJ1-1; D gene ambiguous. The CDR3 runs to 13 residues. From germline, CDR1 is MNHNS and CDR2 SASEGT. The V end lost 11 bases, the J end lost 0 bases, and 13 bases lay between the germline ends. CDR3 loop: CAGRRTLNTEAFF. Here the CDR3 DNA reads TGTGCCGGTAGGAGAACCCTGAACACTGAAGCTTTCTTT.

On this clonotype: The junction and the germline gene differ at one end; a read error may be behind it. The chain has TRBV16 and TRBJ2-3; tentatively, D is TRBD2 (6 bases). This CDR3 has 14 residues. Germline CDR1 and CDR2: KGHSY and FQNENV. CDR3: CASTQGRSTDTQYF. The CDR3 DNA follows: TGTGCCAGCACCCAAGGGAGGAGCACAGATACGCAGTATTTT.

This clonotype has ten or more counts. J is TRBJ2-3 and V is TRBV6-5, with a weak D call TRBD2 (5 bases). The CDR3 extends over 14 amino acids. Germline assignment: CDR1 MNHEY and CDR2 SVGAGI. With 8 bases removed from V and 2 bases from J, the gap between germline ends came to 14 bases. CDR3 coding DNA: TGTGCCAGCGGTCGGACTTACGACACAGATACGCAGTATTTT. Amino acids: CASGRTYDTDTQYF.

This clonotype was seen at least ten times. The chain has TRBV21-1 and TRBJ2-3; no DNA check was done on the table's D call, TRBD1. TRBV21-1 is annotated as a pseudogene. The CDR3 sequence is 17 residues long. The DNA for the CDR3 is TGTGCCAGCAGCAAAAGTATGTACAGGGGATCCACAGATACGCAGTATTTT. It is translated as CASSKSMYRGSTDTQYF.

This clonotype was counted ten times or more. This rearrangement joins TRBV10-2 to TRBJ1-1; 9 positions agree with TRBD1. The CDR3 contains 12 residues. Per the germline V gene, CDR1 is WSHSY and CDR2 is SAAADI. The V gene end was trimmed by 5 bases and the J gene end by 7 bases; junction bases not matched to a gene: 2. The CDR3 protein is CASSHRGLEAFF. The CDR3 region has the DNA TGCGCCAGCAGTCACAGGGGGCTTGAAGCTTTCTTT.

In this sample, this clonotype turned up many times. The V call is TRBV7-8, the J call TRBJ2-7; D might be TRBD2 (6 bases). The CDR3 is made up of 15 amino acids. Trimming took off 2 bases at V and 3 bases at J, with 14 bases between the two ends. Germline V gene data show CDR1 as SGHVS and CDR2 as FQNEAQ. CDR3 DNA sequence: TGTGCCAGCAGCTTAAGGGACTGGGGTCGCTACGAGCAGTACTTC. This translates into CASSLRDWGRYEQYF.

This clonotype showed up many times. The chain carries TRBV20-1 and TRBJ2-1; TRBD1 matches at 8 bases. V lost 6 bases and J lost 2; bases outside the gene matches: 6. The CDR3 is made up of 14 amino acids. Per the germline V gene, CDR1 is DFQATT and CDR2 is SNEGSKA (reference sequence). The CDR3 is CSARTGNTYNEQFF. CDR3 in DNA: TGCAGTGCAAGGACAGGGAACACCTACAATGAGCAGTTCTTC.

This clonotype has ten or more counts. The V gene is TRBV29-1, the J gene TRBJ2-1, with D tentatively TRBD2 (6 bases). Trimming took 3 bases from V and 3 from J, leaving 12 bases between them. Germline values: CDR1 SQVTM, CDR2 ANQGSEA. This CDR3 spans 14 amino acids. CDR3 nucleotide sequence: TGCAGCGTTGAGACCGGGGGTCTCTACAATGAGCAGTTCTTC. Translating gives CSVETGGLYNEQFF.

This clonotype was seen many times. The chain links TRBV5-6 to TRBJ2-1; 10 bases map to TRBD2. The CDR3 runs 13 residues. CDR1 is SGHDT, CDR2 YYEEEE, per germline. Trimming at V came to 2 bases and at J to 9 bases, leaving 2 bases not matched to a gene. The CDR3 DNA is TGTGCCAGCAGCTTCCGGACTAGCGGTGAGCAGTTCTTC. Its protein is CASSFRTSGEQFF.